The next 28 T cell receptor beta chains were all read from a single sample in a study of shared clonotypes between healthy human individuals. Assay: immunoSEQ multiplex PCR; the TCRdb copy retains only in-frame clones and omits some. The sample yields 850,000 to 1,100,000 clones, around three quarters seen once. Sequencing was performed on memory CD4+ T cells from PBMCs. Subset meaning: CD45RA-negative fraction. These TCRs come from a man between 18 and 35 years old in good health. Some clones in this sample may be carry-over from other donors' samples.

J is TRBJ1-1 and V is TRBV7-2, with TRBD1 as a possible D gene (5 bases). Germline assignment: CDR1 SGHTA and CDR2 FQGNSA. The length of the CDR3 is 13 residues. V lost 2 bases and J 4 bases, leaving 8 bases between the germline ends. The CDR3: CASSLLGVTEAFF. The CDR3 DNA sequence: TGTGCCAGCAGCTTATTAGGGGTCACTGAAGCTTTCTTT.

The chain couples TRBV5-1 to TRBJ2-7; D gene unclear. The CDR3 is made up of 15 amino acids. V shed 0 bases and J shed 5 bases, with 15 bases lying between them. CDR1 SGHRS and CDR2 YFSETQ come from the germline V gene. The CDR3: CASSLVGSPGDEQYF. DNA for the CDR3: TGCGCCAGCAGCTTGGTTGGGTCCCCTGGGGACGAGCAGTACTTC.

This rearrangement joins TRBV11-2 to TRBJ1-2; 9 bases are shared with TRBD1. The CDR3 runs 15 residues. Germline values: CDR1 SGHAT, CDR2 FQNNGV. V gave up 2 bases and J gave up 2 bases; unmatched junction bases: 3. As DNA, the CDR3 is TGTGCCAGCAGCTTAACCGGGACAGGGAACTATGGCTACACCTTC. Its protein product is CASSLTGTGNYGYTF.

This clone has only one observation. This sequence joins TRBV5-6 and TRBJ2-7; D is unresolved. Germline V CDR1 and CDR2: SGHDT, YYEEEE. The CDR3 has 14 amino acids. Trimming stripped 4 bases from V and 3 bases from J, with 14 bases between. CDR3 in DNA: TGTGCCAGCAGCCCCCGGTGGGTTAGCTACGAGCAGTACTTC. Encoded protein: CASSPRWVSYEQYF. Full variable domain (outside the CDR3, taken from reference TRBV5-6 and TRBJ2-7): DAGVTQSPTHLIKTRGQQVTLRCSPKSGHDTVSWYQQALGQGPQFIFQYYEEEERQRGNFPDRFSGHQFPNYSSELNVNALLLGDSALYLCASSPRWVSYEQYFGPGTRLTVT.

This clone has a handful of counts. The identical CDR3 is also encoded by other nucleotide sequences in the sample. The J gene is TRBJ2-7, the V gene TRBV27; 9 bases map to TRBD1. With V trimmed by 6 bases and J by 1 base, 4 bases remained unmatched. There are 14 residues in the CDR3. From germline, CDR1 is MNHEY and CDR2 SMNVEV (reference sequence). The CDR3 DNA is TGTGCCAGCAGGGGGACAGGGTCTTCCTACGAGCAGTACTTC. The encoded protein is CASRGTGSSYEQYF.

This chain uses TRBV5-5 with TRBJ2-7; D ambiguous. This CDR3 has 14 amino acids. V lost 2 bases and J lost 3, with 12 bases in between. Germline V gives CDR1 SGHKS, CDR2 YYEKEE (reference sequence). CDR3 DNA sequence: TGTGCCAGCAGCTTCCGGTCCGAAGGCTACGAGCAGTACTTC. Protein product: CASSFRSEGYEQYF. Based on the CDR3 plus reference TRBV5-5 and TRBJ2-7, the full variable domain is DAGVTQSPTHLIKTRGQQVTLRCSPISGHKSVSWYQQVLGQGPQFIFQYYEKEERGRGNFPDRFSARQFPNYSSELNVNALLLGDSALYLCASSFRSEGYEQYFGPGTRLTVT.

This clone was observed once. Just one base apart from a much larger clone, this may be a read error. The chain employs TRBV28 and TRBJ1-2, with D tentatively TRBD1 (5 bases). The CDR3 has 12 amino acids. V lost 5 bases and J 4 bases, leaving 8 bases between the germline ends. The V gene's germline CDR1 is MDHEN and CDR2 SYDVKM. CDR3 sequence reads: CASSRQLYGYTF. The CDR3 DNA sequence: TGTGCCAGCAGTCGACAGCTCTATGGCTACACCTTC.

V and J are TRBV2 and TRBJ2-7; D possibly corresponds to TRBD1 (6 bases). Trimming stripped 10 bases from V and 3 bases from J, with 13 bases between. Germline V gene sequence: CDR1 SNHLY, CDR2 FYNNEI. CDR3 length: 12 amino acids. CDR3 region: CATVGRGYEQYF. CDR3 bases: TGTGCCACCGTCGGCAGGGGCTACGAGCAGTACTTC.

The chain uses TRBV7-3 and TRBJ1-3; maybe TRBD1 (5 bases). CDR3 size: 15 residues. Germline V CDR1 and CDR2: SGHTA, FQGTGA. The V end lost 2 bases, the J end lost 2 bases, and 10 bases lay between the germline ends. The chain's CDR3 is CASSLGDSTGNTIYF. The CDR3 DNA reads as TGTGCCAGCAGCTTAGGTGACAGTACTGGAAACACCATATATTTT.

The chain employs TRBV29-1 and TRBJ2-3, with a possible D match to TRBD1 (6 bases). CDR3 length: 15 residues. The germline CDR1 and CDR2 sequences are SQVTM and ANQGSEA. The V gene lost 6 bases and the J gene lost 0 bases, with 16 bases spanning the gap. The CDR3 bases are TGCAGCGTACAAACCGGACAGCCAAGCACAGATACGCAGTATTTT. Translation gives CSVQTGQPSTDTQYF.

The chain carries TRBV7-2 and TRBJ2-3; perhaps D is TRBD1 or TRBD2 (5 bases each). V lost 3 bases and J 6 bases, leaving 7 bases between the germline ends. The CDR3 is made up of 12 amino acids. The V gene's germline CDR1 is SGHTA and CDR2 FQGNSA. The CDR3 reads CASSFEGDTQYF. CDR3 DNA: TGTGCCAGCAGCTTTGAGGGGGATACGCAGTATTTT.

This clone was seen just once. This chain joins TRBV6-6 and TRBJ1-4; D unclear. V was cut by 0 bases and J by 0 bases, with 8 bases left in between. CDR3 length: 16 amino acids. Germline V gene data show CDR1 as MNHNY and CDR2 as SVGAGI (reference sequence). CDR3 region: CASSYSVRATNEKLFF. In nucleotides, the CDR3 is TGTGCCAGCAGTTACTCGGTGCGTGCAACTAATGAAAAACTGTTTTTT.

The chain recombines TRBV4-3 with TRBJ1-2; D remains ambiguous. This CDR3 has 16 residues. Trimming removed 0 bases at V and 4 bases at J, with 15 bases between. Looked up from germline, CDR1 is LGHNA and CDR2 is YSLEER. DNA of the CDR3: TGCGCCAGCAGCCAAGATGTAGGCAGCATGATCTATGGCTACACCTTC. Amino acid sequence: CASSQDVGSMIYGYTF.

On this clone itself: A much larger clone differs by one base, so this may be a read error. This sequence joins TRBV28 and TRBJ2-5, with unresolved D. Judging by the DNA end, TRBJ2-7 fits better; the J call may be wrong. The CDR3 has 11 residues. The V gene's germline CDR1 is MDHEN and CDR2 SYDVKM. The CDR3 coding sequence is TGTGCCAGCAGTTTCTCCTACGAGCAGTACTTC. Residues: CASSFSYEQYF.

The chain carries TRBV6-6 and TRBJ1-5; D not certain. The CDR3 has 15 residues. Per the germline V gene, CDR1 is MNHNY and CDR2 is SVGAGI (reference sequence). V dropped 0 bases and J dropped 5 bases, with 11 bases sitting between them. The CDR3 region is CASSYSFSADQPQHF. CDR3 nucleotide sequence: TGTGCCAGCAGTTACTCGTTTTCGGCCGATCAGCCCCAGCATTTT.

J is TRBJ2-2 and V is TRBV14; 7 nucleotides line up with TRBD1. The germline gives CDR1 SGHDN, CDR2 FVKESK. The CDR3 totals 15 residues. Trimming removed 6 bases from V and 4 bases from J; junction bases left unmatched: 8. The CDR3: CASRGLTGATGELFF. In DNA, the CDR3 is TGTGCCAGCAGGGGCTTAACAGGGGCCACCGGGGAGCTGTTTTTT.

The rearrangement uses TRBV18 and TRBJ1-1; D unclear. Per the germline V gene, CDR1 is KGHSH and CDR2 is LQKENI. Trimming shortened V by 3 bases and J by 1 base, and 6 bases separated the two germline ends. The CDR3 consists of 13 residues. The CDR3 is CASSPKSNTEAFF. In DNA form, the CDR3 reads TGTGCCAGCTCACCTAAGTCGAACACTGAAGCTTTCTTT.

V gene TRBV7-6 combines with J gene TRBJ2-7; 10 bases match TRBD2. Germline assignment: CDR1 SGHVS and CDR2 FNYEAQ. Trimming removed 5 bases from V and 2 bases from J; junction bases left unmatched: 6. The CDR3 totals 15 residues. CDR3 region: CASSPSSGGTYEQYF. CDR3 nucleotides: TGTGCCAGCAGCCCGTCTAGCGGGGGCACCTACGAGCAGTACTTC.

This sequence joins TRBV27 and TRBJ2-3; D is perhaps TRBD1 (6 bases). V was trimmed by 2 bases and J by 12 bases, leaving 21 bases between them. This CDR3 region has 15 residues. CDR1 MNHEY and CDR2 SMNVEV come from the germline V gene (reference sequence). The CDR3 reads CASSLEGQGTFPQYF. The CDR3 DNA sequence: TGTGCCAGCAGTTTAGAGGGTCAGGGGACCTTCCCCCAGTATTTT.

This chain joins TRBV7-2 and TRBJ1-1, with D unresolved. Germline V gives CDR1 SGHTA, CDR2 FQGNSA. The CDR3 has 13 residues. Deletions cut 4 bases from V and 1 base from J, with 7 bases between. CDR3 protein: CASSSQWNTEAFF. The CDR3 nucleotides read TGTGCCAGCAGCTCTCAGTGGAACACTGAAGCTTTCTTT.

V is TRBV6-1 and J is TRBJ1-1, with 8 bases lining up with TRBD1. Per the germline V gene, CDR1 is MNHNS and CDR2 is SASEGT. Trimming at V came to 5 bases and at J to 5 bases, leaving 4 bases not matched to a gene. The CDR3 loop spans 13 amino acids. CDR3 DNA sequence: TGTGCCAGCAGTTCCGACAGGGGTACTGAAGCTTTCTTT. This gives the protein CASSSDRGTEAFF.

A note on this clone: Additional DNA sequences in this sample encode the identical CDR3. The CDR3 bases are TGTGCCAGCAGCCCTAACACAGATACGCAGTATTTT. Residues: CASSPNTDTQYF. The gene calls are TRBV11-3 and TRBJ2-3; D gene ambiguous. The CDR3 length is 12 residues. Germline CDR1 and CDR2: SGHNT and YENEEA. Trimming pared 5 bases from V and 2 bases from J, leaving 5 bases between.

The chain links TRBV28 to TRBJ2-1; D may be TRBD1 or TRBD2 (6 bases each). With 4 bases removed from V and 15 bases from J, the gap between germline ends came to 37 bases. CDR1 and CDR2 from the germline V gene are MDHEN and SYDVKM. The CDR3 runs 19 residues. The CDR3 region is CASSSVTVRLAQGARGPFF. DNA of the CDR3: TGTGCCAGCAGTTCCGTTACGGTGAGGTTGGCCCAAGGGGCCCGGGGGCCGTTCTTC. The full variable domain, completed using reference TRBV28 and TRBJ2-1, is DVKVTQSSRYLVKRTGEKVFLECVQDMDHENMFWYRQDPGLGLRLIYFSYDVKMKEKGDIPEGYSVSREKKERFSLILESASTNQTSMYLCASSSVTVRLAQGARGPFFGPGTRLTVL.

V usage is TRBV2 and J usage is TRBJ1-1; the match to TRBD1 covers 9 bases. Germline CDR1 reads SNHLY; CDR2 reads FYNNEI. The V and J ends lost 7 bases and 4 bases, in that order; junction bases with no gene match: 7. This CDR3 is 14 amino acids long. Here the CDR3 DNA reads TGTGCCAGCACCCGAACGACAGGGGGCACTGAAGCTTTCTTT. Its protein is CASTRTTGGTEAFF.

About this clone: This same CDR3 is encoded by further DNA sequences in the sample. The gene calls are TRBV29-1 and TRBJ2-7; a weak D match, TRBD2 (5 bases). CDR3 length: 11 residues. In germline, CDR1 is SQVTM, CDR2 ANQGSEA. V lost 6 bases and J lost 2, with 8 bases in between. CDR3 sequence: CSVGGTYEQYF. CDR3 DNA sequence: TGCAGCGTCGGAGGAACCTACGAGCAGTACTTC.

V and J are TRBV14 and TRBJ2-7; the match to TRBD1 covers 8 bases. V lost 4 bases and J lost 4; bases outside the gene matches: 9. CDR1 is SGHDN, CDR2 FVKESK, per germline. The CDR3 sequence is 15 residues long. The CDR3 region has the DNA TGTGCCAGCAGCCTAGACAGGGGAAGCTATTACGAGCAGTACTTC. Its translation: CASSLDRGSYYEQYF.

This chain connects TRBV29-1 to TRBJ1-2, with 10 bases that match TRBD1. Germline loops: CDR1 SQVTM, CDR2 ANQGSEA. Germline trimming cut 6 bases from V and 5 bases from J; bases unmatched to any gene: 6. This CDR3 has 13 residues. The CDR3 coding sequence is TGCAGCGTGGGGACAGGGGCGTCTTATGGCTACACCTTC. Residues: CSVGTGASYGYTF.

This chain joins TRBV28 and TRBJ1-1; possibly TRBD1 for D (5 bases). Per the germline V gene, CDR1 is MDHEN and CDR2 is SYDVKM. The CDR3 runs to 18 residues. Trimming took 6 bases from V and 5 from J, leaving 28 bases between them. The CDR3 region has the DNA TGTGCCAGCAGCGGGGTTCCTACTTGGGGCGGTCGAAGGACTGAAGCTTTCTTT. It yields the protein CASSGVPTWGGRRTEAFF. The full variable domain, completed using reference TRBV28 and TRBJ1-1, is DVKVTQSSRYLVKRTGEKVFLECVQDMDHENMFWYRQDPGLGLRLIYFSYDVKMKEKGDIPEGYSVSREKKERFSLILESASTNQTSMYLCASSGVPTWGGRRTEAFFGQGTRLTVV.